The following is a T cell receptor (beta chain) sequence with its context. These data come from a study of memory CD4+ T cells and cytomegalovirus serostatus. Study overall: Healthy Belgian adult donors included under ten CMV-positive and some 24 CMV-negative people.

The sort gate was single viable CD3+CD4+CD8-CD45RO+ cells for memory CD4+ T cells. Donors' CMV status reflects serum IgG against pp150, pp28, p38, p52. Between the trimmed V and J ends, which lost 6 bases and 4 bases, there was a span of 12 bases. The germline CDR1 and CDR2 sequences are SQVTM and ANQGSEA. The length of the CDR3 is 13 residues. TCRdb's table, derived via immunoSEQ multiplex PCR, lists solely in-frame clones and lacks some. Of tens of thousands of clones detected, around 76% appear once; the ten largest clones hold roughly 4.7%. Material for sequencing was memory CD4+ T cells from blood. The genes are TRBV29-1 and TRBJ1-4, with D possibly being TRBD1 (5 bases). This TCR was sampled from an adult in good health and CMV-seropositive. The CDR3: CSVGPQYNEKLFF. The CDR3 bases are TGCAGCGTGGGACCGCAGTATAATGAAAAACTGTTTTTT.